The T cell receptor (beta chain) described here comes from a study of cytomegalovirus exposure and HLA in healthy donors. V was cut by 0 bases and J by 7 bases, with 10 bases left in between. This CDR3 region has 13 residues. The germline V gene has CDR1 MGHRA and CDR2 YSYEKL. Comment on this clone: Its target is unknown.

Amplification used 60 Vbeta primers and 13 Jbeta primers. Clones were sequenced by immunoSEQ multiplex PCR, and TCRdb holds only the in-frame ones, with some missing. Of roughly 190,000 clones in the sample, approximately 80% were seen once. The study, taken as a whole, reports: Specificity of three CMV-associated chains for CMV antigens was verified in vitro. An Asian-associated ancestry cluster reportedly showed fewer N-insertions than the approximately 650-donor mean in a later analysis. There were some public TCRs occurring in many donors, but most TCR sequences were rare. A missense DCLRE1C variant was associated with V- and J-gene trimming of TCR beta chains in a later analysis, and an independent cohort replicated the association.

Material: PBMCs. The sequence came from a woman aged 45-65 years in good health and CMV-seropositive. The chain uses TRBV4-1 and TRBJ2-7; D is perhaps TRBD1 (5 bases). CDR3 residues: CASSQDERGEQYF. CDR3 in DNA: TGCGCCAGCAGCCAAGATGAAAGGGGAGAGCAGTACTTC.